These T cell receptor beta chains were read from a single sample in a study of T cells in Graves' hyperthyroidism and ophthalmopathy. TCRdb reprocessed the multiplex PCR reads via MiXCR and lists one record per CDR3 protein. The repertoire includes around 190,000 distinct CDR3 sequences, 17% of them detected once, and 53% sits in the top ten. The sample taken for sequencing was blood. These receptors all stem from a woman between 50 and 59 years old with Graves' hyperthyroidism. Both conserved end residues are part of each CDR3. The D gene is left open where the match is weak. Size is omitted from some rows. Given values are once, few, many or a class for expanded clones.

clone_size | cdr3_length | j_call | v_call | d_call | cdr3_aa | cdr3_nt
many | 13 | TRBJ1-1 | TRBV19 | - | CASSGQNYAEAFF | TGTGCCAGTAGTGGGCAGAACTACGCTGAAGCTTTCTTT
- | 13 | TRBJ2-5 | TRBV18 | - | CASSPESRETQYF | TGTGCCAGCTCACCTGAGTCGCGGGAGACCCAGTACTTC
few | 20 | TRBJ2-1 | TRBV27 | - | CASSFFFGPAGQSSYNEQFF | TGTGCCAGCAGTTTTTTTTTCGGTCCCGCAGGCCAGAGCTCCTACAATGAGCAGTTCTTC
few | 15 | TRBJ1-2 | TRBV24-1 | - | CATSDSRPTNYGYTF | TGTGCCACCAGTGATTCGAGGCCCACTAACTATGGCTACACCTTC
- | 15 | TRBJ1-5 | TRBV19 | TRBD1 | CASSRQGGSNQPQHF | TGTGCCAGTAGCCGACAGGGGGGATCCAATCAGCCCCAGCATTTT
many | 14 | TRBJ1-2 | TRBV29-1 | TRBD1 | CSVDWTGGRYGYTF | TGCAGCGTTGACTGGACAGGGGGCCGCTATGGCTACACCTTC
few | 12 | TRBJ1-3 | TRBV19 | - | CATLGDGNTIYF | TGTGCCACCCTGGGAGATGGAAACACCATATATTTT
- | 14 | TRBJ1-6 | TRBV5-1 | TRBD1 | CASSVGQENSPLHF | TGCGCCAGCAGCGTGGGACAGGAGAATTCACCCCTCCACTTT
many | 17 | TRBJ1-3 | TRBV5-1 | - | CASALAVGRSSGNTIYF | TGCGCCAGCGCCCTAGCCGTCGGACGATCCTCTGGAAACACCATATATTTT
many | 14 | TRBJ1-4 | TRBV7-2 | TRBD1 | CASSIPTGQEKLFF | TGTGCCAGCAGCATACCGACAGGGCAAGAAAAACTGTTTTTT
many | 14 | TRBJ1-1 | TRBV7-6 | - | CASSLGGGYTEAFF | TGTGCCAGCAGCTTAGGAGGGGGGTACACTGAAGCTTTCTTT
many | 13 | TRBJ1-4 | TRBV12-3/TRBV12-4 | - | CASRRTANEKLFF | TGTGCCAGCAGGAGAACAGCAAATGAAAAACTGTTTTTT
- | 14 | TRBJ2-7 | TRBV14 | - | CASSQGRLVYEQYF | TGTGCCAGCAGCCAGGGGCGACTAGTCTACGAGCAGTACTTC
many | 12 | TRBJ1-5 | TRBV20-1 | - | CSARDSSQPQHF | TGCAGTGCTAGAGATTCTAGTCAGCCCCAGCATTTT
many | 13 | TRBJ1-5 | TRBV11-1 | - | CASSLSDNQPQHF | TGTGCCAGCAGCTTATCCGACAATCAGCCCCAGCATTTT
many | 18 | TRBJ2-1 | TRBV2 | TRBD2 | CASSESLASGRVYNEQFF | TGTGCCAGCAGTGAAAGTTTGGCTAGCGGGAGGGTTTACAATGAGCAGTTCTTC
many | 14 | TRBJ2-2 | TRBV24-1 | - | CATSDGVDTGELFF | TGTGCCACCAGTGATGGGGTTGACACCGGGGAGCTGTTTTTT
many | 14 | TRBJ2-5 | TRBV20-1 | TRBD1 | CSAIGQGAQETQYF | TGCAGTGCCATTGGACAGGGGGCCCAAGAGACCCAGTACTTC
once | 16 | TRBJ2-1 | TRBV6-1 | TRBD2 | CASRPTSGRAVNEQFF | TGTGCCAGCAGGCCGACTAGCGGGAGGGCCGTCAATGAGCAGTTCTTC
many | 14 | TRBJ2-1 | TRBV7-9 | TRBD2 | CASRLAGGGNEQFF | TGTGCCAGCAGACTGGCGGGAGGAGGCAATGAGCAGTTCTTC
many | 15 | TRBJ2-5 | TRBV28 | - | CASRAHSDWGETQYF | TGTGCCAGCAGGGCCCACAGCGACTGGGGAGAGACCCAGTACTTC
- | 14 | TRBJ2-5 | TRBV6-1 | TRBD2 | CASRGTSEEETQYF | TGTGCCAGCAGGGGAACTAGCGAAGAAGAGACCCAGTACTTC
many | 17 | TRBJ2-7 | TRBV3-1 | TRBD2 | CASSLRTSGVIGYEQYF | TGTGCCAGCAGCCTCCGGACTAGCGGCGTTATAGGCTACGAGCAGTACTTC
many | 15 | TRBJ1-6 | TRBV27 | - | CASRPREGYNSPLHF | TGTGCCAGCAGGCCCAGGGAGGGGTATAATTCACCCCTCCACTTT
few | 13 | TRBJ2-7 | TRBV6-1 | TRBD1 | CASSDGTAYEQYF | TGTGCCAGCAGCGACGGGACAGCCTACGAGCAGTACTTC
- | 16 | TRBJ1-2 | TRBV5-1 | TRBD1 | CASSSTSTGANYGYTF | TGCGCCAGCAGCTCGACTTCGACAGGGGCTAACTATGGCTACACCTTC
few | 16 | TRBJ2-1 | TRBV7-3 | TRBD2 | CASSSTGLADYNEQFF | TGTGCCAGCAGCTCAACGGGGCTAGCGGATTACAATGAGCAGTTCTTC
few | 16 | TRBJ2-2 | TRBV19 | TRBD2 | CASSKSGGLNTGELFF | TGTGCCAGTAGTAAATCGGGGGGACTGAACACCGGGGAGCTGTTTTTT
many | 12 | TRBJ1-2 | TRBV19 | - | CASSPTGYGYTF | TGTGCCAGTAGTCCTACGGGTTATGGCTACACCTTC
- | 14 | TRBJ2-3 | TRBV28 | TRBD1 | CAGGQGPSGDTQYF | TGTGCCGGGGGACAGGGGCCCTCCGGGGATACGCAGTATTTT